The T cell receptor beta chain described here comes from a study of patients and donors after allogeneic stem cell transplantation. A single record per CDR3 protein comes from TCRdb applying MiXCR to the RT-PCR reads. The table lists about a million distinct CDR3 sequences, around 17% of them singletons. The sample consisted of blood, either unsorted or a sorted T cell fraction (not recorded which). The source is a human donor who was either an allogeneic HSCT recipient or a stem cell or donor lymphocyte infusion donor (not recorded which). It is not recorded whose cells these are; they may come from a transplant donor.

DNA of the CDR3: TGCGCCAGCAGCCAAGTGGGACAGGGAAGCAATCAGCCCCAGCATTTT. Protein product: CASSQVGQGSNQPQHF. V is TRBV4-1 and J is TRBJ1-5, with TRBD1 matching over 9 bases. The CDR3 totals 16 residues. CDR1 and CDR2 (germline): MGHRA, YSYEKL. V dropped 1 base and J dropped 1; count of bases not matched to a gene: 2.